Below are 24 T cell receptor beta chains sequenced from a single sample in a study of human T cells and chemical hapten exposure. Sample time point: patch test 1, 2 weeks after DPC sensitization. The sample's treatment: therapeutic diphenylcyclopropenone sensitization with weekly scalp DPC. TCRdb reprocessed the RACE reads with MiXCR, giving one entry per CDR3 protein. Counted here are around 110,000 distinct CDR3 sequences, around 10% occurring once; the ten biggest clones make up 1.2% to 1.5%. The source material was whole blood, sampled in connection with sensitization to the hapten diphenylcyclopropenone (DPC). Receptors originate from a woman in her fifties or sixties with alopecia areata. Some clones in this sample may be carry-over from other donors' samples.

This clonotype was seen only a few times. The genes are TRBV28 and TRBJ1-1; tentative D call: TRBD1 (5 bases). Germline loops: CDR1 MDHEN, CDR2 SYDVKM. The V and J ends lost 0 bases and 6 bases respectively, with 17 bases between them. The CDR3 is 16 amino acids. CDR3 sequence reads: CASSLWIGGVGPEAFF. The CDR3 DNA follows: TGTGCCAGCAGTTTATGGATTGGGGGAGTTGGGCCTGAAGCTTTCTTT.

This clonotype was detected ten times or more. The chain joins TRBV6-6 to TRBJ1-2, with D perhaps matching TRBD1 (5 bases). The CDR3 extends over 15 amino acids. The ends were cut back, 5 bases at V and 8 bases at J, with 21 bases in the middle. CDR1 is MNHNY and CDR2 is SVGAGI in the germline V gene (reference sequence). CDR3: CASSLGLIQTEGYTF. CDR3 nucleotide sequence: TGTGCCAGCAGTCTCGGACTCATTCAGACAGAAGGCTACACCTTC.

This clonotype was detected once. The V gene is TRBV6-1, the J gene TRBJ2-3; D may be TRBD1 (5 bases). The V gene's germline CDR1 is MNHNS and CDR2 SASEGT. Trimming took off 2 bases at V and 6 bases at J, with 12 bases between the two ends. The CDR3 sequence is 14 residues long. Here the CDR3 DNA reads TGTGCCAGCAGTGAAACAGGCCTTATCGATACGCAGTATTTT. As protein: CASSETGLIDTQYF.

This sequence joins TRBV19 and TRBJ1-5, with D perhaps matching TRBD1 (6 bases). Germline-derived CDR1 and CDR2 are LNHDA and SQIVND (reference sequence). V lost 1 base to trimming and J lost 7 bases, with 14 bases between them. This CDR3 contains 15 residues. DNA of the CDR3: TGTGCCAGTAGTATAGTTGGGGGGGCAGGGCAGCCCCAGCATTTT. Its translation: CASSIVGGAGQPQHF.

A few counts support this clonotype. The chain recombines TRBV6-1 with TRBJ2-3, with TRBD1 matching 9 bases. Trimming removed 6 bases from V and 2 bases from J; junction bases left unmatched: 6. The germline V gene has CDR1 MNHNS and CDR2 SASEGT. The CDR3 contains 15 residues. CDR3 sequence: CASSYGTGPTDTQYF. The CDR3 DNA is TGTGCCAGCAGCTACGGGACAGGGCCCACAGATACGCAGTATTTT.

This clonotype occurred a few times. V and J are TRBV18 and TRBJ2-5; D call uncertain. The CDR3 spans 14 residues. V gave up 0 bases and J gave up 4 bases, with 9 bases separating them. Germline V gene sequence: CDR1 KGHSH, CDR2 LQKENI. CDR3 in amino acids: CASSPPDVIETQYF. The CDR3 nucleotides are TGTGCCAGCTCACCACCGGACGTCATAGAGACCCAGTACTTC. Full variable domain (rest looked up from reference TRBV18 and TRBJ2-5): NAGVMQNPRHLVRRRGQEARLRCSPMKGHSHVYWYRQLPEEGLKFMVYLQKENIIDESGMPKERFSAEFPKEGPSILRIQQVVRGDSAAYFCASSPPDVIETQYFGPGTRLLVL.

The gene calls are TRBV7-6 and TRBJ1-2, with a possible D match to TRBD1 (5 bases). The V gene lost 5 bases and the J gene lost 5 bases, with 12 bases spanning the gap. Germline V lookup: CDR1 SGHVS, CDR2 FNYEAQ. The CDR3 sequence is 13 residues long. Here the CDR3 reads CASSPGPIYGYTF. In DNA, the CDR3 is TGTGCCAGCAGCCCGGGACCGATATATGGCTACACCTTC.

This clonotype was detected many times. V and J are TRBV20-1 and TRBJ2-3; possibly TRBD1 for D (5 bases). CDR1 and CDR2 (germline): DFQATT, SNEGSKA (reference sequence). The CDR3 spans 15 residues. The V end lost 3 bases, the J end lost 1 base, and 14 bases lay between the germline ends. As DNA, the CDR3 is TGCAGTGCTAGTAACAGGAGAACCCGCACAGATACGCAGTATTTT. This encodes CSASNRRTRTDTQYF.

The V and J genes are TRBV11-2 and TRBJ2-1; no reliable D call. Germline V CDR1 and CDR2: SGHAT, FQNNGV. This CDR3 spans 14 amino acids. The V end lost 0 bases, the J end lost 5 bases, and 8 bases lay between the germline ends. The CDR3: CASSLDNSNNEQFF. The DNA of the CDR3 is TGTGCCAGCAGCTTAGATAATAGCAACAATGAGCAGTTCTTC. The variable domain in full, completed from reference TRBV11-2 and TRBJ2-1, reads EAGVAQSPRYKIIEKRQSVAFWCNPISGHATLYWYQQILGQGPKLLIQFQNNGVVDDSQLPKDRFSAERLKGVDSTLKIQPAKLEDSAVYLCASSLDNSNNEQFFGPGTRLTVL.

This clonotype was counted at least ten times. The chain uses TRBV4-3 and TRBJ2-3, with D tentatively TRBD2 (6 bases). V was pared by 1 base and J by 0 bases, with 11 bases between. Germline V CDR1 and CDR2: LGHNA, YSLEER. This CDR3 is 16 amino acids long. In nucleotides, the CDR3 is TGCGCCAGCAGCCAAGTCACGGGGGTGAGCACAGATACGCAGTATTTT. Protein product: CASSQVTGVSTDTQYF.

This clonotype was counted a few times. The V gene is TRBV28, the J gene TRBJ2-1; TRBD1 is a possible D gene (6 bases). This CDR3 spans 16 amino acids. Germline CDR1 and CDR2: MDHEN and SYDVKM. V shed 7 bases and J shed 7 bases, with 23 bases lying between them. The CDR3 DNA sequence: TGTGCCAGCATCCCACCCAGGGGCCCCCAAGGGAATGAGCAGTTCTTC. It yields the protein CASIPPRGPQGNEQFF.

This clonotype was observed many times. This rearrangement joins TRBV4-2 to TRBJ1-5; D gene unclear. V gave up 0 bases and J gave up 2 bases, with 17 bases separating them. CDR3 length: 18 amino acids. CDR1 and CDR2 (germline): LGHNA, YNFKEQ. The CDR3: CASSQDYAGVAGNQPQHF. As DNA, the CDR3 is TGTGCCAGCAGCCAAGATTACGCAGGAGTAGCCGGCAATCAGCCCCAGCATTTT.

The chain employs TRBV20-1 and TRBJ1-3, with 9 bases matching TRBD1. Germline V gene lookup returns CDR1 DFQATT and CDR2 SNEGSKA (reference sequence). The length of the CDR3 is 17 residues. V lost 5 bases to trimming and J lost 9 bases; unmatched junction nucleotides: 20. The CDR3 loop is CSASSGTGRRLLGTIYF. Written as DNA, the CDR3 is TGCAGTGCTTCCTCCGGGACAGGGAGGAGGTTATTGGGCACCATATATTTT.

This clonotype was detected many times. The CDR3 here is CASTPLSRNQPQHF. Written as DNA, the CDR3 is TGTGCCAGTACCCCCCTTAGCCGGAATCAGCCCCAGCATTTT. This sequence joins TRBV19 and TRBJ1-5; the D is unclear. CDR3 length: 14 residues. V dropped 7 bases and J dropped 4 bases, with 14 bases sitting between them. CDR1 is LNHDA and CDR2 is SQIVND in the germline V gene (reference sequence).

The chain recombines TRBV5-1 with TRBJ2-7; D not resolved. CDR3 length: 13 amino acids. CDR1 and CDR2 (germline): SGHRS, YFSETQ. The V end was cut by 0 bases, the J end by 0 bases, with 4 bases between. CDR3 sequence: CASSLEVSYEQYF. In nucleotides, the CDR3 is TGCGCCAGCAGCTTGGAAGTCTCCTACGAGCAGTACTTC.

This clonotype has a count of ten or more. The V gene is TRBV12-3 or TRBV12-4, the J gene TRBJ1-1; D unresolved. V was pared by 3 bases and J by 11 bases, with 10 bases between. The CDR3 is made up of 11 amino acids. The DNA for the CDR3 is TGTGCCAGCAGTTTCGGGTCCGGGGCTTTCTTT. Amino acids: CASSFGSGAFF.

The sample holds one count of this clonotype. The junction departs from the called germline gene at one end, perhaps through a read error. This chain connects TRBV2 to TRBJ1-2; D is unresolved. The CDR3 is 12 residues long. CDR1 and CDR2 (germline): SNHLY, FYNNEI. The CDR3 loop reads CASREEVNGYTF. The CDR3 DNA follows: TGTGCCAGCAGGGAAGAGGTTAATGGCTACACCTTC.

The J gene is TRBJ1-4, the V gene TRBV9; D call uncertain. Germline V CDR1 and CDR2: SGDLS, YYNGEE. The CDR3 sequence is 14 residues long. Trimming stripped 0 bases from V and 6 bases from J, with 9 bases between. CDR3 residues: CASSVGVMDEKLFF. CDR3 nucleotides: TGTGCCAGCAGCGTAGGGGTCATGGATGAAAAACTGTTTTTT.

This clonotype was observed many times. The chain couples TRBV28 to TRBJ2-5; D call uncertain. Per the germline V gene, CDR1 is MDHEN and CDR2 is SYDVKM. Trimming removed 3 bases at V and 6 bases at J, with 8 bases between. The CDR3 consists of 12 residues. The CDR3 loop reads CASSLKGKTQYF. The CDR3 DNA follows: TGTGCCAGCAGTTTGAAGGGAAAGACCCAGTACTTC.

There are many counts of this clonotype. V and J are TRBV28 and TRBJ2-5, with 8 nucleotides matching TRBD2. The germline gives CDR1 MDHEN, CDR2 SYDVKM. Losses at the gene ends were 7 bases for V and 5 bases for J; bases not matched to a gene: 9. The CDR3 length is 14 residues. The CDR3 is CASNLAGKGETQYF. The CDR3 nucleotides read TGTGCCAGCAACTTAGCGGGAAAGGGGGAGACCCAGTACTTC.

This clonotype was found many times. The chain uses TRBV20-1 and TRBJ1-4; D remains unclear. V was shortened by 5 bases and J by 12 bases, with 10 bases between the two germline ends. Germline lookup yields CDR1 DFQATT and CDR2 SNEGSKA (reference sequence). The CDR3 totals 10 residues. CDR3 sequence: CSASADQLFF. The CDR3 DNA reads as TGCAGTGCTTCTGCGGACCAACTGTTTTTT.

This clonotype occurred many times. The rearrangement uses TRBV29-1 and TRBJ2-7, with D possibly being TRBD1 or TRBD2 (5 bases each). This CDR3 is built from 13 residues. The germline V and J ends were trimmed by 6 bases and 6 bases, with 18 bases remaining between them. Per the germline V gene, CDR1 is SQVTM and CDR2 is ANQGSEA. DNA of the CDR3: TGCAGCGTCGCCGGGAACGCGAGGGGCGAGCAGTACTTC. Residues: CSVAGNARGEQYF.

The gene calls are TRBV18 and TRBJ2-7; 7 bases match TRBD1. Germline V gene sequence: CDR1 KGHSH, CDR2 LQKENI. V shed 0 bases and J 2 bases; nucleotides not matched to a gene: 4. CDR3 length equals 15 residues. The CDR3 is CASSPPQGVAYEQYF. In DNA, the CDR3 is TGTGCCAGCTCACCACCGCAGGGGGTCGCCTACGAGCAGTACTTC.

The chain is built from TRBV6-6 and TRBJ1-1; 8 bases map to TRBD1. Germline V gives CDR1 MNHNY, CDR2 SVGAGI (reference sequence). V trimming: 8 bases; J trimming: 1 base; junction bases outside the gene matches: 15. The CDR3 has 17 residues. DNA of the CDR3: TGTGCCAGCCGCAGAGTCGGGACAGGCGAACCGAACACTGAAGCTTTCTTT. Protein: CASRRVGTGEPNTEAFF.